A single sample gave rise to the 9 T cell receptor beta chains below, sequenced in a study of cytomegalovirus exposure and HLA in healthy donors. Both 60 Vbeta primers and 13 Jbeta primers went into the PCR. Method: immunoSEQ multiplex PCR; TCRdb's copy keeps in-frame clones and lacks some. The sample consists of approximately 150,000 clones, around 72% of them appearing once. Sequencing input: PBMCs. The origin of the receptors is a female donor in good health and CMV-seronegative.

This chain links TRBV19 with TRBJ1-1; tentatively, D is TRBD1 (6 bases). The CDR3 consists of 15 residues. V dropped 4 bases and J dropped 3 bases, with 15 bases sitting between them. Germline assignment: CDR1 LNHDA and CDR2 SQIVND (reference sequence). The CDR3 coding sequence is TGTGCCAGTAGTAGTCACAGGGACGGGGACACTGAAGCTTTCTTT. Encoded protein: CASSSHRDGDTEAFF.

This sequence joins TRBV4-2 and TRBJ2-7, with D unclear. Trimming took off 2 bases at V and 1 base at J, with 12 bases between the two ends. Germline V gene data show CDR1 as LGHNA and CDR2 as YNFKEQ. The length of the CDR3 is 15 residues. Here the CDR3 reads CASSQNPGGSYEQYF. The CDR3, as DNA: TGTGCCAGCAGCCAAAATCCAGGTGGTTCCTACGAGCAGTACTTC.

J is TRBJ1-2 and V is TRBV30; perhaps TRBD1 as D (6 bases). This CDR3 has 15 amino acids. Trimming took 0 bases from V and 4 from J, leaving 15 bases between them. Germline V gives CDR1 GTSNPN, CDR2 SVGIG (reference sequence). The CDR3, as DNA: TGTGCCTGGAGTGTACCGGACAGCGAATCCTATGGCTACACCTTC. This gives the protein CAWSVPDSESYGYTF.

This chain connects TRBV7-8 to TRBJ1-2; D is perhaps TRBD1 (5 bases). The CDR3 extends over 14 amino acids. The germline V and J ends were trimmed by 5 bases and 7 bases, with 17 bases remaining between them. Germline CDR1 reads SGHVS; CDR2 reads FQNEAQ. The CDR3 sequence: CASSPLAGPPGYTF. The CDR3 nucleotides are TGTGCCAGCAGCCCCCTCGCAGGGCCTCCTGGCTACACCTTC.

V usage is TRBV30 and J usage is TRBJ2-7; maybe TRBD1 (7 bases). The CDR3 sequence is 13 residues long. Germline assignment: CDR1 GTSNPN and CDR2 SVGIG (reference sequence). V shed 0 bases and J shed 6 bases, with 12 bases lying between them. DNA for the CDR3: TGTGCCTGGAGTGTAACCAGGGGGGCCGAGCAGTACTTC. Its protein is CAWSVTRGAEQYF.

A few counts support this clone. The chain carries TRBV5-1 and TRBJ1-5; weak D call: TRBD1 (6 bases). The V and J ends lost 6 bases and 3 bases respectively, with 19 bases between them. CDR3 length equals 16 residues. Germline CDR1 is SGHRS and CDR2 is YFSETQ. CDR3 region: CASKGYLGGVNQPQHF. DNA for the CDR3: TGCGCCAGCAAGGGGTACCTAGGGGGGGTCAATCAGCCCCAGCATTTT. Using reference TRBV5-1 and TRBJ1-5 for the parts outside the CDR3, the full variable domain is KAGVTQTPRYLIKTRGQQVTLSCSPISGHRSVSWYQQTPGQGLQFLFEYFSETQRNKGNFPGRFSGRQFSNSRSEMNVSTLELGDSALYLCASKGYLGGVNQPQHFGDGTRLSIL.

The rearrangement uses TRBV28 and TRBJ1-1; D uncertain. Germline V gene data show CDR1 as MDHEN and CDR2 as SYDVKM. The CDR3 length is 13 residues. Trimming removed 1 base from V and 8 bases from J, with 11 bases in between. The CDR3 spells CASSLSSGWEAFF. The CDR3, as DNA: TGTGCCAGCAGTTTATCGTCGGGGTGGGAAGCTTTCTTT.

In nucleotides, the CDR3 is TGTGCCAGCAGCTCTGGGGGACACCCCACAGATACGCAGTATTTT. Protein: CASSSGGHPTDTQYF. The chain recombines TRBV7-3 with TRBJ2-3, with D possibly matching TRBD1 (6 bases). CDR1 is SGHTA and CDR2 is FQGTGA in the germline V gene. The ends were cut back, 4 bases at V and 2 bases at J, with 13 bases in the middle. The CDR3 is 15 amino acids.

V and J are TRBV15 and TRBJ1-3, with D maybe TRBD1 (5 bases). The V and J ends lost 0 bases and 2 bases respectively, with 20 bases between them. The CDR3 is made up of 19 amino acids. In germline, CDR1 is LNHNV, CDR2 YYDKDF (reference sequence). CDR3 DNA: TGTGCCACCAGCAGAGATCCTGGGGCCAAGGGGCTGACTGGAAACACCATATATTTT. Its protein product is CATSRDPGAKGLTGNTIYF.